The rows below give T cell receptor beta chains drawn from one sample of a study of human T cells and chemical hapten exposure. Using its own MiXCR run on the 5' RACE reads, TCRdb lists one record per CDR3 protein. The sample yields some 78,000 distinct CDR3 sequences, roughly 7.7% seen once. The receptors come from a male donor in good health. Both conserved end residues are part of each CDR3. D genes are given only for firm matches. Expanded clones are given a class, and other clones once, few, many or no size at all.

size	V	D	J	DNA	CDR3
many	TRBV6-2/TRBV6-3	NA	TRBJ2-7	TGTGCCAGCAGTCGGGGACTTTCCCCTCTCTACGAGCAGTACTTC	CASSRGLSPLYEQYF
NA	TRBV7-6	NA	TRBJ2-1	TGTGCCAGCAGCTTAGAGTGGGGTAATGAGCAGTTCTTC	CASSLEWGNEQFF
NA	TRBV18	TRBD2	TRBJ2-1	TGTGCCAGCTCGGGGACTAGCGGGCCAGTTGAGCAGTTCTTC	CASSGTSGPVEQFF
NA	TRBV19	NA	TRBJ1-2	TGTGCCAGTAGTATGGGGACCCCATCCCGCTATGGCTACACCTTC	CASSMGTPSRYGYTF
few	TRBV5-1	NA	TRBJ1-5	TGCGCCAGCAGCTTTGGTGAGAATCAGCCCCAGCATTTT	CASSFGENQPQHF
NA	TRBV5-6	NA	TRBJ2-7	TGTGCCAGCAGCTTAAGACAGAGCGAGCAGTACTTC	CASSLRQSEQYF
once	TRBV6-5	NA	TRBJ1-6	TGTGCCAGCTGTTACCGGGATCCCGCTTCCTCCTATAATTCACCCCTCCACTTT	CASCYRDPASSYNSPLHF
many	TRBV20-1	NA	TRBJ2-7	TGCAGTGCTGGCTCAATCAACAGGGGGGGATTCGATTACGAGCAGTACTTC	CSAGSINRGGFDYEQYF
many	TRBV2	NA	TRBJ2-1	TGTGCCAGCAGTGAAGCTGTTGAGCAGTTCTTC	CASSEAVEQFF
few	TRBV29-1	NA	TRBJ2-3	TGCAGCGTTGTGGTTCAGGGCCGCACAGATACGCAGTATTTT	CSVVVQGRTDTQYF
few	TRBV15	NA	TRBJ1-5	TGTGCCACCAGCAGAGAATATCAGCCCCAGCATTTT	CATSREYQPQHF
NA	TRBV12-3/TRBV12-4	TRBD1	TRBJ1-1	TGTGCCAGCAGTTTTCTAGGGGGCCCCAGGACTGAAGCTTTCTTT	CASSFLGGPRTEAFF
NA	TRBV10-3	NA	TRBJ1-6	TGTGCCACAACGACTAACGAGGATTCACCCCTCCACTTT	CATTTNEDSPLHF
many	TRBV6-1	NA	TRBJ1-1	TGTGCCAGCAGTGAAATAGTCTATGAAGCTTTCTTT	CASSEIVYEAFF
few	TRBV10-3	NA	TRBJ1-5	TGTGCCATCAGTGAGACTGGGACGGCGGGACGCCAGCCCCAGCATTTT	CAISETGTAGRQPQHF
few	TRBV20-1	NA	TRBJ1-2	TGCAGTGCTAGAGATCGCGCAGGAACCCTCTATGGCTACACCTTC	CSARDRAGTLYGYTF
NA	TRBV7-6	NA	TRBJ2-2	TGTGCCAGCAGCTTAAGAAACAGGGCGAACACCGGGGAGCTGTTTTTT	CASSLRNRANTGELFF
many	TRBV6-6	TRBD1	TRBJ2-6	TGTGCCAGCAGAGCCGACAGGGGGCGCAGGGGGGCCAACGTCCTGACTTTC	CASRADRGRRGANVLTF
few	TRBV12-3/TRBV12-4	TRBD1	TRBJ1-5	TGTGCCAGCAGTCGGGACAGGGGAAGCAATCAGCCCCAGCATTTT	CASSRDRGSNQPQHF
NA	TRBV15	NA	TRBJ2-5	TGTGCCACCAGCCAGGGTCGGGGGTCTAGCCAAGAGACCCAGTACTTC	CATSQGRGSSQETQYF
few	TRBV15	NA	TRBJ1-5	TGTGCCACCAGCAGAGATGGGGGTGCGGGCAATCAGCCCCAGCATTTT	CATSRDGGAGNQPQHF
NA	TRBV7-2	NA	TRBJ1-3	TGTGCCAGCAGCTTAGACAGGGTCTCTGGAAACACCATATATTTT	CASSLDRVSGNTIYF
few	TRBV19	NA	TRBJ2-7	TGTGCCAGTAGTCCCTCTCGCGAGAACTCCTACGAGCAGTACTTC	CASSPSRENSYEQYF
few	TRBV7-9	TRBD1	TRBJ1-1	TGTGCCAGCAGCGGACAGGGGGCCGGGACTGAAGCTTTCTTT	CASSGQGAGTEAFF
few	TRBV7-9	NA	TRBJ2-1	TGTGCCAGCAGCCCCGCCCGGAATGAGCAGTTCTTC	CASSPARNEQFF
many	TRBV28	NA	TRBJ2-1	TGTGCCAGCAGTTCGCCGGGGCTAGCCTCACGGGAGCAGTTCTTC	CASSSPGLASREQFF
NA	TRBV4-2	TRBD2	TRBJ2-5	TGTGCCAGCAGCCAAGATCGGGGGGGCCAAGAGACCCAGTACTTC	CASSQDRGGQETQYF
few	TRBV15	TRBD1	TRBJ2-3	TGTGCCACCAGCAGAGGACAGGGGGCCACAGATACGCAGTATTTT	CATSRGQGATDTQYF
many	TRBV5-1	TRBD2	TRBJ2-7	TGCGCCAGCCGACTAGCGGGAATTGGGTACGAGCAGTACTTC	CASRLAGIGYEQYF
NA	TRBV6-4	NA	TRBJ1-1	TGTGCCAGCAGTGAGGGCAGAAACACTGAAGCTTTCTTT	CASSEGRNTEAFF
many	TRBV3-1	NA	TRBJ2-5	TGTGCCAGCAGCCTAGCCCACACGGGGACCCAGTACTTC	CASSLAHTGTQYF
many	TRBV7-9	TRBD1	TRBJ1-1	TGTGCCAGCAGCTTAACCGACAGGGCAGCTGAAGCTTTCTTT	CASSLTDRAAEAFF
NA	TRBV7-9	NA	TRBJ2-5	TGTGCCAGCAGCTTAGTGACGGAAGAGACCCAGTACTTC	CASSLVTEETQYF
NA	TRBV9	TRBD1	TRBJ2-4	TGTGCCAGCAGCGTAGGAGGGGACAGGGCAAACATTCAGTACTTC	CASSVGGDRANIQYF
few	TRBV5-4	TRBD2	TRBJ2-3	TGTGCCAGCAGCTTGGCCGGGGCGGGAGGGCCAGCAGATACGCAGTATTTT	CASSLAGAGGPADTQYF
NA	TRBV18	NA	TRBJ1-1	TGTGCCAGCTCACCCTTTGAAGAGAGCACTGAAGCTTTCTTT	CASSPFEESTEAFF
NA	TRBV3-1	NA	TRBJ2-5	TGTGCCAGCAGCCAAGATCCCACAGACCAAGAGACCCAGTACTTC	CASSQDPTDQETQYF
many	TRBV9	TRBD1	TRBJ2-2	TGTGCCAGCAGCGTCAAGCGAGGACAGGCGAACACCGGGGAGCTGTTTTTT	CASSVKRGQANTGELFF
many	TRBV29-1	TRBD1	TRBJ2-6	TGCAGCGTTGAAGGAACGGGACAGGGGGCATCGGGGGCCAACGTCCTGACTTTC	CSVEGTGQGASGANVLTF
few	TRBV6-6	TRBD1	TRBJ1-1	TGTGCCAGCACCAGCCCCCGGACAGGGCCCTTACCTTTCTTT	CASTSPRTGPLPFF
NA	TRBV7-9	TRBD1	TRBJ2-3	TGTGCCAGCAGCTTATCCGACAGGGGGCAAGATACGCAGTATTTT	CASSLSDRGQDTQYF
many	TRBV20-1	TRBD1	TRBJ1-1	TGCAGTGCTAGAGGACAGGGGAGCACTGAAGCTTTCTTT	CSARGQGSTEAFF
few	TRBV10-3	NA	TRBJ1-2	TGTGCCATCAGTGTGTTAAAGGGAGGAGAACCCTACACCTTC	CAISVLKGGEPYTF
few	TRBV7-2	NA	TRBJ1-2	TGTGCCAGCAGCCTAGAGACCGTCCGCACCTTC	CASSLETVRTF
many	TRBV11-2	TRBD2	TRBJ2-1	TGTGCCAGCAGCTTATTTCTAGCGGGAGCATTGAATGAGCAGTTCTTC	CASSLFLAGALNEQFF
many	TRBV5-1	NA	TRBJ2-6	TGCGCCAGCAGCTTGGATAATCCTGGGGCCAACGTCCTGACTTTC	CASSLDNPGANVLTF
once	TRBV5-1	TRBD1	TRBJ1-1	TGCGCCAGCAGCTGGGCCGGGACAGCGAACACTGAAGCTTTCTTT	CASSWAGTANTEAFF
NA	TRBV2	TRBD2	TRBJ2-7	TGTGCCAGCAAACTAGCGGGAGGAAGGGCCTACGAGCAGTACTTC	CASKLAGGRAYEQYF
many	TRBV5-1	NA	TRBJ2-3	TGCGCCAGCAGCTTGGGGGGGGCCACAGATACGCAGTATTTT	CASSLGGATDTQYF
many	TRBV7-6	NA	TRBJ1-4	TGTGCCAGCAGCTTATCGACGGGTCAAGGGCGTGAAAAACTGTTTTTT	CASSLSTGQGREKLFF
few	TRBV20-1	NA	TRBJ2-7	TGCAGTGCTAGAGGGGGGGACAGCTTAAGGGAGCAGTACTTC	CSARGGDSLREQYF
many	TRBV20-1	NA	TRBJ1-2	TGCAGTGCTAGAGATAAAGGCTTATATGGCTACACCTTC	CSARDKGLYGYTF
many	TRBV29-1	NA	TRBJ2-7	TGCAGCGTTGAAATGACTACCTCCTCCTACGAGCAGTACTTC	CSVEMTTSSYEQYF
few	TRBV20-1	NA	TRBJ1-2	TGCAGTGCCCCAGATTTTAGGGCCTCTAACTATGGCTACACCTTC	CSAPDFRASNYGYTF
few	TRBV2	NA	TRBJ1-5	TGTGCCAGCAGTGAAGCGCTTGATAGGGGATGGCAGCCCCAGCATTTT	CASSEALDRGWQPQHF